The table lists the clone carrying this T cell receptor (beta chain) with a few counts. The antigen remains undetermined. Deletions cut 2 bases from V and 2 bases from J, with 9 bases between. Germline values: CDR1 SQVTM, CDR2 ANQGSEA. This CDR3 comprises 13 residues. Template-switching 5'RACE yielded the TCR cDNA; a universal primer site and UMIs were added in the process. MiXCR, applied by TCRdb to the 5' RACE reads, yields one record per CDR3 protein. The sample contains hundreds of thousands of distinct CDR3 sequences, roughly an eighth of which appear only once. This entry belongs to a study of T cells after yellow fever vaccination. Study at large: The SMART-Seq v4 Ultra Low Input method served to prepare the low-cell-number fractions. Study-level points and caveats: Any FACS-sorted repertoire could hold abundant clonotypes that contaminate it from the bulk population. Post-booster samples contained most primary-vaccination clones (around 96% CD4, approximately 88% CD8).

This receptor was taken from a man aged 30 to 39 who received the YFV17D yellow fever vaccine. This specimen consisted of PBMCs, obtained on the day of the yellow fever booster vaccination. The chain couples TRBV29-1 to TRBJ2-5; D is ambiguous. The CDR3 spells CSVELTLQETQYF. The CDR3 coding sequence is TGCAGCGTTGAATTGACTCTACAAGAGACCCAGTACTTC.